The present T cell receptor (beta chain) was sequenced within a study of blood T cell repertoires in COVID-19. Germline V gene lookup returns CDR1 KGHSH and CDR2 LQKENI. The CDR3 has 15 residues. Trimming pared 3 bases from V and 2 bases from J, leaving 13 bases between. Clones were read by immunoSEQ multiplex PCR, and TCRdb kept only the in-frame ones, dropping some. The profile shows over 150,000 clones, roughly 84% of them singletons. The receptor was derived from a woman in her sixties or seventies with COVID-19, enrolled during active disease. V is TRBV18 and J is TRBJ1-2, with D possibly TRBD1 on 6 matching bases. The material sequenced was peripheral blood. The CDR3 DNA sequence: TGTGCCAGCTCACCGGCCGGGGGGCCAAACTATGGCTACACCTTC. This sequence encodes CASSPAGGPNYGYTF.